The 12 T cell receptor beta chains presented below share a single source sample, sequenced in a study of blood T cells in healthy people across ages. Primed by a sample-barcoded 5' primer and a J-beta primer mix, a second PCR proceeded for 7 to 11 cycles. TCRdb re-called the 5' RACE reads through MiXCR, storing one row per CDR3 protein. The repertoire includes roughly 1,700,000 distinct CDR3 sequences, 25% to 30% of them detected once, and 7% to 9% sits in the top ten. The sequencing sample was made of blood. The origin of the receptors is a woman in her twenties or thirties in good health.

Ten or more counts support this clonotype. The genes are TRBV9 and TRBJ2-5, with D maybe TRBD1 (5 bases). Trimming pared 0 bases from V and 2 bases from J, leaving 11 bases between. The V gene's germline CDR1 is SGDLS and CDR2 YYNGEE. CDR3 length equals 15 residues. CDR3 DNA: TGTGCCAGCAGCGTAGTGCACGGACAACAAGAGACCCAGTACTTC. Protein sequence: CASSVVHGQQETQYF. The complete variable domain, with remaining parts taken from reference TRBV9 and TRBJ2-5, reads DSGVTQTPKHLITATGQRVTLRCSPRSGDLSVYWYQQSLDQGLQFLIQYYNGEERAKGNILERFSAQQFPDLHSELNLSSLELGDSALYFCASSVVHGQQETQYFGPGTRLLVL.

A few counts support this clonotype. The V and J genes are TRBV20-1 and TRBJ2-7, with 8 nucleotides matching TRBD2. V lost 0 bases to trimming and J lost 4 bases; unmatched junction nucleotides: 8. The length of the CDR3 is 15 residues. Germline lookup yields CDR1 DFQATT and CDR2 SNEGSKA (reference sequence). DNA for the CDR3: TGCAGTGCTAGAGATGTAGCGGGGCCAGATTACGAGCAGTACTTC. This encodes CSARDVAGPDYEQYF.

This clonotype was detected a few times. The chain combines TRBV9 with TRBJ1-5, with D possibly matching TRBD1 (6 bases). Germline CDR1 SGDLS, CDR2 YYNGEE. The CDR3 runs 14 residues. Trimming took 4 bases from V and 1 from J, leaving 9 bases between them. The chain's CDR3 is CASSKGQSNQPQHF. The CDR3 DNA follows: TGTGCCAGCAGCAAGGGACAAAGCAATCAGCCCCAGCATTTT.

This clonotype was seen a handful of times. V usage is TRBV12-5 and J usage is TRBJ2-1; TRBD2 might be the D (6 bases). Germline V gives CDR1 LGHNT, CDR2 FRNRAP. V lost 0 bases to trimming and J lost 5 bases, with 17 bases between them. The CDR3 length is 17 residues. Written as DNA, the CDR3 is TGTGCTAGTGGTTTGGTACTGGGCGGGGTCCCTCACAATGAGCAGTTCTTC. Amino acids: CASGLVLGGVPHNEQFF.

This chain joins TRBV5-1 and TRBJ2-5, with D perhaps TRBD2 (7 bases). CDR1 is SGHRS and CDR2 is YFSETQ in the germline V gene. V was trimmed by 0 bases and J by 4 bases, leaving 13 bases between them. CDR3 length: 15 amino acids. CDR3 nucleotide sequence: TGCGCCAGCAGCTTGGAAGAGGGGGGGCGAGAGACCCAGTACTTC. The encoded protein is CASSLEEGGRETQYF.

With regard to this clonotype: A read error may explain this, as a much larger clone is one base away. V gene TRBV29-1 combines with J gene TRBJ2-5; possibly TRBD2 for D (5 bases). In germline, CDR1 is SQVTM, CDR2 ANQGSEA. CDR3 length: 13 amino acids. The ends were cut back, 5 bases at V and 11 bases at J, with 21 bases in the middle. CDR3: CSVRGRAANGQYF. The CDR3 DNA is TGCAGCGTTCGAGGGAGAGCCGCCAACGGGCAGTACTTC.

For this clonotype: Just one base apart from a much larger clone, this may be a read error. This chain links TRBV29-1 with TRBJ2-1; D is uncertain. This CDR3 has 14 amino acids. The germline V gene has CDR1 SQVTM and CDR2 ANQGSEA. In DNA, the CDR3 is TGCAACGTCGACGGCTCTCTGTCCTACAATGAGCAGTTCTTC. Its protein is CNVDGSLSYNEQFF.

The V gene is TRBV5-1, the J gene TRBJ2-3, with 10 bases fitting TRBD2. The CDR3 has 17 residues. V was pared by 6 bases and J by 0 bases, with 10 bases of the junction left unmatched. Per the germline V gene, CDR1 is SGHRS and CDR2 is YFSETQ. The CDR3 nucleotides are TGCGCCAGCACCTCCGGGGGTAGCGGGGGGAGCACAGATACGCAGTATTTT. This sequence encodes CASTSGGSGGSTDTQYF.

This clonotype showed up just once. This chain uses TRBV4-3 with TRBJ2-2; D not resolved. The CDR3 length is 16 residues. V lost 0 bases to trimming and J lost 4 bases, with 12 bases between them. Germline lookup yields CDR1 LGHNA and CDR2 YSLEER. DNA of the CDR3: TGCGCCAGCAGCCAAGATTGGAGACTGCTCACCGGGGAGCTGTTTTTT. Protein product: CASSQDWRLLTGELFF.

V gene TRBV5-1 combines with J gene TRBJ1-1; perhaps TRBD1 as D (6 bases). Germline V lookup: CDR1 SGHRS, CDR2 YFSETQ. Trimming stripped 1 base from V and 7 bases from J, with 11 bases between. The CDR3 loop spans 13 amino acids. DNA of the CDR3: TGCGCCAGCAGCTTGAACGTAGGGGGTGAAGCTTTCTTT. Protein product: CASSLNVGGEAFF. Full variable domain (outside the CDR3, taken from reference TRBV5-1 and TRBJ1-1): KAGVTQTPRYLIKTRGQQVTLSCSPISGHRSVSWYQQTPGQGLQFLFEYFSETQRNKGNFPGRFSGRQFSNSRSEMNVSTLELGDSALYLCASSLNVGGEAFFGQGTRLTVV.

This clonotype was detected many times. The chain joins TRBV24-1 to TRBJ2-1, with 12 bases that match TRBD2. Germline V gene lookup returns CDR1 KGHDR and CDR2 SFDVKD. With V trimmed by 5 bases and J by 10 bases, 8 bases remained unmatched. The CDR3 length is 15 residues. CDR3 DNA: TGTGCCACCAGTGCGTCGACTAGCGGGAGCGGGGAGCAGTTCTTC. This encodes CATSASTSGSGEQFF.

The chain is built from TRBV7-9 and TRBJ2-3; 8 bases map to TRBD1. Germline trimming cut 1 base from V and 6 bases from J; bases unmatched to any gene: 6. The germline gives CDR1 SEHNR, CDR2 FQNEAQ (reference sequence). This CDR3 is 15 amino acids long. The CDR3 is CASSLGTGFTDTQYF. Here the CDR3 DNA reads TGTGCCAGCAGCTTAGGGACAGGGTTCACGGATACGCAGTATTTT.